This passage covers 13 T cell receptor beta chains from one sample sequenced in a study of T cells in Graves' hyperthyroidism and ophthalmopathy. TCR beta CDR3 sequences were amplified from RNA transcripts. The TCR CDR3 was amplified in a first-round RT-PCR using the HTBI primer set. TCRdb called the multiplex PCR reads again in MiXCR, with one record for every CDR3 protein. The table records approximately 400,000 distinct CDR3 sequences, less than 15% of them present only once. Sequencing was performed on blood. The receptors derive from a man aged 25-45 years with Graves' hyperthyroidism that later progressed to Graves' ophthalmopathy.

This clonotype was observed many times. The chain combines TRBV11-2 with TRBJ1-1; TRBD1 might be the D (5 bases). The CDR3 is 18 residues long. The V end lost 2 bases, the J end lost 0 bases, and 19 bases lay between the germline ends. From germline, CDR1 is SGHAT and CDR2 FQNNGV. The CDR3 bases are TGTGCCAGCAGCTTAAATGTTTGGCAGGGAAGAATGAACACTGAAGCTTTCTTT. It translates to CASSLNVWQGRMNTEAFF.

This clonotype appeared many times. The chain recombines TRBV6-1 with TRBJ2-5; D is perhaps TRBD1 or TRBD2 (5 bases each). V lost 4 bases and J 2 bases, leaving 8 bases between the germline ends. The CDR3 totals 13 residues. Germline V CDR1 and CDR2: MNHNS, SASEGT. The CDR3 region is CASSGREQETQYF. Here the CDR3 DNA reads TGTGCCAGCAGTGGCAGGGAGCAAGAGACCCAGTACTTC.

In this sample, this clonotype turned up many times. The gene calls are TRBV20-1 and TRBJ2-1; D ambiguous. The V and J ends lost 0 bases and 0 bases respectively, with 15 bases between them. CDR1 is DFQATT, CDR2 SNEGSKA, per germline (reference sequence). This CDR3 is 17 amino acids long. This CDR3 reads CSAREHSGGTSYNEQFF. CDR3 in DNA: TGCAGTGCTAGAGAGCACAGTGGTGGAACCTCCTACAATGAGCAGTTCTTC.

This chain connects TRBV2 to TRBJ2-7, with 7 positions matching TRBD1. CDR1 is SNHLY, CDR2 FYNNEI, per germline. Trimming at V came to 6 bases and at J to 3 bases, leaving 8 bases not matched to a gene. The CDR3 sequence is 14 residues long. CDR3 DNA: TGTGCCAGCAGCATCGGACAGGTGGGCTACGAGCAGTACTTC. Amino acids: CASSIGQVGYEQYF.

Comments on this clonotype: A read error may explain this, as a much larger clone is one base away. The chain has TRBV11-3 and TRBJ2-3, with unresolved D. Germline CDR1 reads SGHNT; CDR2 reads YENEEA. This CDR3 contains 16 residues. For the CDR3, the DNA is TGTGCCAGCCGCTTACTTCGACTCTCGTATGTGGATACGCAGTATTTT. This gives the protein CASRLLRLSYVDTQYF. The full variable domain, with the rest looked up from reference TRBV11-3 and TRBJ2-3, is EAGVVQSPRYKIIEKKQPVAFWCNPISGHNTLYWYLQNLGQGPELLIRYENEEAVDDSQLPKDRFSAERLKGVDSTLKIQPAELGDSAVYLCASRLLRLSYVDTQYFGPGTRLTVL.

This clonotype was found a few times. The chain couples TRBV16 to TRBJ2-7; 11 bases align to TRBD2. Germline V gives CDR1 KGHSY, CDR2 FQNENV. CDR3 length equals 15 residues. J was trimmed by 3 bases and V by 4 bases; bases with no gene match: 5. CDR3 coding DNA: TGTGCCAGCAGCCCGTACACTAGCGGGAGCTACGAGCAGTACTTC. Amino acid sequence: CASSPYTSGSYEQYF.

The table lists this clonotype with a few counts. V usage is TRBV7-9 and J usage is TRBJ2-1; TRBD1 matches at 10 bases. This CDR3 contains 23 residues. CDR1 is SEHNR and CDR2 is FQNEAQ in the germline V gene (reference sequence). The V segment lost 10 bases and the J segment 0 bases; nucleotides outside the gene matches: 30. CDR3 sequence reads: CATTPIGTGALHRSQSSYNEQFF. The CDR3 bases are TGTGCCACTACCCCCATCGGGACAGGGGCCCTTCACCGTTCTCAGAGCTCCTACAATGAGCAGTTCTTC.

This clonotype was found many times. CDR3 sequence reads: CSARGGQTYGYTF. The DNA for the CDR3 is TGCAGTGCTAGGGGGGGACAGACCTATGGCTACACCTTC. This chain connects TRBV20-1 to TRBJ1-2; 7 bases fit TRBD1. The CDR3 length is 13 residues. CDR1 DFQATT and CDR2 SNEGSKA come from the germline V gene (reference sequence). The junction had 5 bases not matched to a gene; V was cut back by 3 bases and J by 4 bases.

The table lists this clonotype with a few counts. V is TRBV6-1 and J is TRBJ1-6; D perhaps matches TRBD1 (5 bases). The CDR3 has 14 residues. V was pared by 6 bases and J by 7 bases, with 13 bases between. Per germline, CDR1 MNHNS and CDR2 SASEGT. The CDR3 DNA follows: TGTGCCAGCAGCCTTCGACGGGGGAATTCACCCCTCCACTTT. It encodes CASSLRRGNSPLHF.

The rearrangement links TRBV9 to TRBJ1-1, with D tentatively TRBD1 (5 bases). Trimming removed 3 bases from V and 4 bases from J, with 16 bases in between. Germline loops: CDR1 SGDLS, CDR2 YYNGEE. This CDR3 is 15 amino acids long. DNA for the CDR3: TGTGCCAGCAGCGCCCAGACAAGTAGGGGCACTGAAGCTTTCTTT. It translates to CASSAQTSRGTEAFF.

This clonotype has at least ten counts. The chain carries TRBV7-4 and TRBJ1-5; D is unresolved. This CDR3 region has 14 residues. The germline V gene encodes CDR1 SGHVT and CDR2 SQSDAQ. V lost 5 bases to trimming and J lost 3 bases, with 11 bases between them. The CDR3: CASSGEAANQPQHF. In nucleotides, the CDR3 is TGTGCCAGCAGCGGCGAGGCGGCCAATCAGCCCCAGCATTTT.

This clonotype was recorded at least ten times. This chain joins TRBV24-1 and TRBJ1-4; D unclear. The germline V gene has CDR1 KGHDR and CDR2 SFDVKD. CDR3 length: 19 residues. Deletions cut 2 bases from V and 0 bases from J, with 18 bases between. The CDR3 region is CATSDSVGRSVSTNEKLFF. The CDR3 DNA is TGTGCCACCAGTGATTCTGTAGGACGGAGCGTATCAACTAATGAAAAACTGTTTTTT.

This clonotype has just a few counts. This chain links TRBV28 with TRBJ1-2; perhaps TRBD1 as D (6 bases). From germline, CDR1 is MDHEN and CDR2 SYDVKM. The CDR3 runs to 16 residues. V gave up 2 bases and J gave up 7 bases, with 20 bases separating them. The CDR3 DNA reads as TGTGCCAGCAGTTTAGATCCGACAGGCGTATATGGTGGCTACACCTTC. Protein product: CASSLDPTGVYGGYTF.